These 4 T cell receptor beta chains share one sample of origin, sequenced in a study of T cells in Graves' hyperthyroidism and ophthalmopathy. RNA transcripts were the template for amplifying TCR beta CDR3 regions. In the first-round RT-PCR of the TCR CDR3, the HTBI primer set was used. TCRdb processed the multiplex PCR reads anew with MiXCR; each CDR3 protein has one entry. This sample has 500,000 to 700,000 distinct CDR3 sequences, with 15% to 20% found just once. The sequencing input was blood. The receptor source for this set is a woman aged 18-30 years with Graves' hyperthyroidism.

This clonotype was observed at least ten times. CDR3 sequence: CSARSGGGYGYTF. The DNA for the CDR3 is TGCAGTGCTAGAAGTGGGGGAGGCTATGGCTACACCTTC. The rearrangement links TRBV20-1 to TRBJ1-2; D possibly corresponds to TRBD1 (5 bases). V lost 2 bases and J 4 bases, leaving 11 bases between the germline ends. Germline assignment: CDR1 DFQATT and CDR2 SNEGSKA (reference sequence). This CDR3 has 13 amino acids.

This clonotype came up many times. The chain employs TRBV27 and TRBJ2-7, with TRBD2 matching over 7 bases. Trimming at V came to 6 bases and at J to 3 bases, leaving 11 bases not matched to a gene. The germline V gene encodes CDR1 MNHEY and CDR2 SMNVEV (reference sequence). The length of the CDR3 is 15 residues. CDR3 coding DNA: TGTGCCAGCAGGCGGTCGGGGGAGGGGAGCTACGAGCAGTACTTC. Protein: CASRRSGEGSYEQYF.

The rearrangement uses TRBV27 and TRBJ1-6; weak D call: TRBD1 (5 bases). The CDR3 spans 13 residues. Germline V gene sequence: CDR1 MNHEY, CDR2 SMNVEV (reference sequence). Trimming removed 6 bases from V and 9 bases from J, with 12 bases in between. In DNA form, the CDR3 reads TGTGCCAGCAGCGCCCAGGGACGTTCACCCCTCCACTTT. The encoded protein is CASSAQGRSPLHF.

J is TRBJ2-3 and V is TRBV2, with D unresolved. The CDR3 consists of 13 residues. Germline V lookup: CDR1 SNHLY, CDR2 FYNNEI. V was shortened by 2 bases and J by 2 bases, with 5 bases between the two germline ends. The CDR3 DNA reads TGTGCCAGCAGTGAACTCTTCACAGATACGCAGTATTTT. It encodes CASSELFTDTQYF.